The 32 T cell receptor beta chains reported below all come from one sample, sequenced in a study of low-dose radiotherapy and immunotherapy resistance in tumors. First-strand cDNA relied on TRAV- and TRBV-specific primers spanning alpha and beta chains. TCRs were amplified for approximately 21 PCR cycles with a constant-region primer and V-primer adapter. TCRdb re-called the reads with MiXCR, one entry per CDR3 protein. The sample holds about 58,000 distinct CDR3 sequences, about 25% seen once. Time point of the sample: after trial treatment. Sample treatment: LDRT plus nivolumab, ipilimumab, low-dose cyclophosphamide and aspirin (RACIN trial). Sequenced material: PBMCs, taken after low-dose radiotherapy plus immunotherapy. These receptors originate from a male donor with prostate cancer.

This clonotype was counted many times. This chain connects TRBV24-1 to TRBJ2-1, with D possibly being TRBD1 (6 bases). Germline assignment: CDR1 KGHDR and CDR2 SFDVKD. V was clipped by 0 bases and J by 3 bases, with 11 bases between them. The length of the CDR3 is 16 residues. The chain's CDR3 is CATSDLSQGNYNEQFF. In nucleotides, the CDR3 is TGTGCCACCAGTGATTTGAGCCAGGGGAACTACAATGAGCAGTTCTTC.

The genes are TRBV2 and TRBJ2-7; D remains unclear. V lost 4 bases and J 3 bases, leaving 10 bases between the germline ends. The V gene's germline CDR1 is SNHLY and CDR2 FYNNEI. The CDR3 totals 13 residues. This chain's CDR3 is CASSGLGFYEQYF. DNA of the CDR3: TGTGCCAGCAGTGGTCTAGGGTTCTACGAGCAGTACTTC.

Relative to its sample, this clonotype is medium-sized. The chain employs TRBV12-3 or TRBV12-4 and TRBJ2-1, with D possibly matching TRBD1 (5 bases). The V gene lost 3 bases and the J gene lost 0 bases, with 18 bases spanning the gap. CDR3 length: 18 residues. The CDR3 sequence: CASSFFEVGARSYNEQFF. The CDR3 DNA reads TGTGCCAGCAGTTTTTTTGAGGTAGGGGCCCGCTCCTACAATGAGCAGTTCTTC.

This clonotype was observed many times. The chain joins TRBV28 to TRBJ2-7; D gene uncertain. The CDR3 has 13 residues. V gave up 3 bases and J gave up 6 bases, with 12 bases separating them. Germline CDR1 MDHEN, CDR2 SYDVKM. CDR3 sequence: CASSLVGPGEQYF. In DNA, the CDR3 is TGTGCCAGCAGTTTGGTAGGACCGGGCGAGCAGTACTTC. The whole variable domain, filled in from reference TRBV28 and TRBJ2-7, reads DVKVTQSSRYLVKRTGEKVFLECVQDMDHENMFWYRQDPGLGLRLIYFSYDVKMKEKGDIPEGYSVSREKKERFSLILESASTNQTSMYLCASSLVGPGEQYFGPGTRLTVT.

There are many counts of this clonotype. The chain combines TRBV5-1 with TRBJ2-1; D is possibly TRBD2 (6 bases). The CDR3 spans 16 residues. Per germline, CDR1 SGHRS and CDR2 YFSETQ. V dropped 4 bases and J dropped 3 bases, with 17 bases sitting between them. DNA of the CDR3: TGCGCCAGCAGCGTCGGGGCTAGCGACATCTACAATGAGCAGTTCTTC. It yields the protein CASSVGASDIYNEQFF.

This clonotype was recorded at least ten times. The rearrangement links TRBV6-2 or TRBV6-3 to TRBJ2-6; D gene unclear. Per germline, CDR1 MNHEY and CDR2 SVGEGT. The CDR3 consists of 14 residues. Trimming removed 4 bases at V and 2 bases at J, with 6 bases between. CDR3 region: CASSLWTGANVLTF. CDR3 sequence (DNA): TGTGCCAGCAGTTTATGGACTGGGGCCAACGTCCTGACTTTC.

This clonotype showed up many times. The CDR3 bases are TGCGCCAGCAGCTCTGGACAGACTACATACAATGAGCAGTTCTTC. It yields the protein CASSSGQTTYNEQFF. This chain uses TRBV5-1 with TRBJ2-1; the D gene is possibly TRBD1 (6 bases). Germline CDR1 reads SGHRS; CDR2 reads YFSETQ. V lost 3 bases to trimming and J lost 4 bases, with 14 bases between them. CDR3 length: 15 amino acids.

Many counts were recorded for this clonotype. The rearrangement uses TRBV7-3 and TRBJ2-7, with no clear D. V was cut by 0 bases and J by 6 bases, with 9 bases left in between. The CDR3 sequence is 13 residues long. The germline CDR1 and CDR2 sequences are SGHTA and FQGTGA. The chain's CDR3 is CASSLTSNVEQYF. CDR3 coding DNA: TGTGCCAGCAGCTTAACGTCCAACGTCGAGCAGTACTTC.

This clonotype was seen many times. The chain carries TRBV7-2 and TRBJ2-1; D not resolved. V lost 4 bases and J lost 0, with 10 bases in between. Germline-derived CDR1 and CDR2 are SGHTA and FQGNSA. The length of the CDR3 is 15 residues. CDR3 amino acids: CASSSRKSSYNEQFF. The CDR3 DNA reads as TGTGCCAGCAGCTCACGCAAGAGCTCCTACAATGAGCAGTTCTTC.

As concerns this clonotype: A far larger clone differs by one base, so this is likely a read error. The chain joins TRBV28 to TRBJ2-7, with D maybe TRBD2 (6 bases). Trimming stripped 10 bases from V and 8 bases from J, with 21 bases between. In germline, CDR1 is MDHEN, CDR2 SYDVKM. CDR3 length equals 13 residues. In nucleotides, the CDR3 is TGTGCCACCCCGCGGAGGGTATTGTACAAGCAGTACTTC. Translating gives CATPRRVLYKQYF.

This clonotype was seen repeatedly, ten times or more. The V call is TRBV5-5, the J call TRBJ2-3; D not resolved. The germline CDR1 and CDR2 sequences are SGHKS and YYEKEE (reference sequence). V lost 4 bases and J lost 10, with 13 bases in between. This CDR3 comprises 12 residues. The CDR3 DNA follows: TGTGCCAGCAGCCCCGACCGGTTTGCGCAGTATTTT. Translated, it gives CASSPDRFAQYF.

The rearrangement uses TRBV18 and TRBJ2-1, with D hard to call. The germline V gene has CDR1 KGHSH and CDR2 LQKENI. This CDR3 is 15 amino acids long. V was pared by 5 bases and J by 0 bases, with 11 bases between. CDR3 region: CASSWAMSSYNEQFF. The DNA for the CDR3 is TGTGCCAGCTCATGGGCGATGAGCTCCTACAATGAGCAGTTCTTC.

The count of this clonotype is one. J is TRBJ2-7 and V is TRBV5-5; D perhaps matches TRBD2 (5 bases). Trimming removed 5 bases from V and 1 base from J, with 10 bases in between. The germline CDR1 and CDR2 sequences are SGHKS and YYEKEE (reference sequence). The CDR3 sequence is 13 residues long. The CDR3 DNA sequence: TGTGCCAGCAGTGAGGGCGGGTCCTACGAGCAGTACTTC. Its translation is CASSEGGSYEQYF.

On this clonotype itself: One end of the junction is discordant with germline, which a read error may explain. This sequence joins TRBV20-1 and TRBJ1-6; D gene ambiguous. This CDR3 region has 13 residues. The germline gives CDR1 DFQATT, CDR2 SNEGSKA (reference sequence). The CDR3, as DNA: TGCAATGCTGGTCCAGCGGTCCGATCACCCCTCCACTTT. The encoded protein is CNAGPAVRSPLHF.

The rearrangement joins TRBV20-1 to TRBJ1-6; D uncertain. The CDR3 extends over 13 amino acids. From germline, CDR1 is DFQATT and CDR2 SNEGSKA (reference sequence). V was trimmed by 3 bases and J by 7 bases, leaving 10 bases between them. The CDR3 protein is CSASFEGNSPLHF. The CDR3 nucleotides are TGCAGTGCTAGTTTTGAGGGAAATTCACCCCTCCACTTT.

The table lists this clonotype with many counts. The rearrangement joins TRBV29-1 to TRBJ1-1; D gene unclear. The V gene lost 4 bases and the J gene lost 2 bases, with 11 bases spanning the gap. Germline V gene data show CDR1 as SQVTM and CDR2 as ANQGSEA. The CDR3 covers 13 residues. The CDR3 protein is CSVAEGFNTEAFF. The CDR3 region has the DNA TGCAGCGTTGCGGAGGGCTTTAACACTGAAGCTTTCTTT. The entire variable domain, with the rest obtained from reference TRBV29-1 and TRBJ1-1, is as follows: SAVISQKPSRDICQRGTSLTIQCQVDSQVTMMFWYRQQPGQSLTLIATANQGSEATYESGFVIDKFPISRPNLTFSTLTVSNMSPEDSSIYLCSVAEGFNTEAFFGQGTRLTVV.

This clonotype showed up many times. The chain joins TRBV6-2 or TRBV6-3 to TRBJ2-7, with D possibly TRBD2 on 5 matching bases. The germline V gene encodes CDR1 MNHEY and CDR2 SVGEGT. The CDR3 contains 15 residues. Trimming removed 6 bases at V and 3 bases at J, with 18 bases between. Written as DNA, the CDR3 is TGTGCCAGCAGCTCGCTTTGGAGCGGAGACTACGAGCAGTACTTC. Its protein is CASSSLWSGDYEQYF.

The chain combines TRBV6-2 or TRBV6-3 with TRBJ2-1; D perhaps matches TRBD1 (6 bases). Per germline, CDR1 MNHEY and CDR2 SVGEGT. Trimming left V 6 bases short and J 8 bases short, with 14 bases between. This CDR3 region has 13 residues. The CDR3 nucleotides are TGTGCCAGCAGCAGCGACAGGCCCGATGAGCAGTTCTTC. Encoded protein: CASSSDRPDEQFF.

Many counts were recorded for this clonotype. V gene TRBV7-8 combines with J gene TRBJ2-7; D gene unclear. CDR1 SGHVS and CDR2 FQNEAQ come from the germline V gene. CDR3 size: 13 residues. The ends were cut back, 4 bases at V and 5 bases at J, with 12 bases in the middle. The CDR3 spells CASSSYSEDEQYF. The CDR3 DNA is TGTGCCAGCAGCTCGTACTCAGAGGACGAGCAGTACTTC.

There are many counts of this clonotype. The chain has TRBV7-9 and TRBJ1-2; a weak D match, TRBD1 (6 bases). The CDR3 has 17 residues. The germline V gene has CDR1 SEHNR and CDR2 FQNEAQ (reference sequence). Deletions cut 5 bases from V and 3 bases from J, with 22 bases between. The DNA of the CDR3 is TGTGCCAGCAGCATAGGGGGGTTTGGTAGGCGGCACTATGGCTACACCTTC. It encodes CASSIGGFGRRHYGYTF.

This rearrangement joins TRBV28 to TRBJ2-1; 14 bases map to TRBD2. This CDR3 has 21 amino acids. CDR1 and CDR2 (germline): MDHEN, SYDVKM. The junction had 13 bases not matched to a gene; V was cut back by 3 bases and J by 0 bases. The CDR3 sequence is CASSFFVFGLAGGISYNEQFF. The CDR3 nucleotides read TGTGCCAGCAGTTTTTTTGTTTTTGGACTAGCGGGAGGCATCTCCTACAATGAGCAGTTCTTC.

This clonotype has at least ten counts. The rearrangement links TRBV30 to TRBJ2-5; possible D gene TRBD1, 6 bases. The CDR3 has 14 residues. Germline assignment: CDR1 GTSNPN and CDR2 SVGIG (reference sequence). Trimming stripped 2 bases from V and 4 bases from J, with 14 bases between. The CDR3 loop is CAWSPPTGRETQYF. The CDR3 DNA sequence: TGTGCCTGGAGTCCTCCTACAGGGAGAGAGACCCAGTACTTC.

This clonotype was picked up one time. The V gene is TRBV19, the J gene TRBJ2-3; the match to TRBD1 covers 7 bases. Germline V gene data show CDR1 as LNHDA and CDR2 as SQIVND (reference sequence). The CDR3 is 14 amino acids. Trimming took 7 bases from V and 0 from J; bases not matched to a gene: 4. CDR3 residues: CASTPDRSTDTQYF. In DNA, the CDR3 is TGTGCCAGTACCCCGGACAGGAGCACAGATACGCAGTATTTT.

The chain employs TRBV5-5 and TRBJ1-6; D gene ambiguous. Germline CDR1 is SGHKS and CDR2 is YYEKEE (reference sequence). V shed 2 bases and J shed 0 bases, with 9 bases lying between them. The CDR3 has 16 residues. CDR3 residues: CASSFAARSYNSPLHF. The CDR3 DNA is TGTGCCAGCAGCTTTGCCGCTCGCTCCTATAATTCACCCCTCCACTTT.

Concerning this clonotype itself: A much larger clone is a single base away; this may be a read error. This CDR3 reads CASSLALRHQQFF. DNA of the CDR3: TGTGCCAGCAGTTTAGCGCTCCGTCACCAGCAGTTCTTC. The V gene is TRBV28, the J gene TRBJ2-1; D not certain. V was trimmed by 2 bases and J by 11 bases, leaving 13 bases between them. This CDR3 comprises 13 residues. Germline V gene sequence: CDR1 MDHEN, CDR2 SYDVKM.

This clonotype showed up many times. This sequence joins TRBV6-5 and TRBJ2-7; D not certain. V was pared by 0 bases and J by 2 bases, with 14 bases between. This CDR3 has 16 amino acids. CDR1 MNHEY and CDR2 SVGAGI come from the germline V gene. For the CDR3, the DNA is TGTGCCAGCAGTTACTCGAAGGCAGGCGATACCTACGAGCAGTACTTC. Translating gives CASSYSKAGDTYEQYF.

The table lists this clonotype with many counts. The CDR3 sequence is CAISAAGAGGPFLDNEQFF. CDR3 nucleotides: TGTGCCATCAGTGCCGCCGGGGCGGGAGGGCCTTTTCTCGACAATGAGCAGTTCTTC. The rearrangement links TRBV10-3 to TRBJ2-1; 9 bases line up with TRBD2. V was clipped by 4 bases and J by 5 bases; unmatched bases: 18. The CDR3 runs 19 residues. The V gene's germline CDR1 is ENHRY and CDR2 SYGVKD.

In its sample, this clonotype was seen a few times. The rearrangement uses TRBV5-5 and TRBJ1-5; tentatively, D is TRBD1 (5 bases). Germline assignment: CDR1 SGHKS and CDR2 YYEKEE (reference sequence). This CDR3 contains 13 residues. The V end was cut by 4 bases, the J end by 4 bases, with 9 bases between. The CDR3 reads CASSTEGNQPQHF. In DNA, the CDR3 is TGTGCCAGCAGCACCGAGGGGAATCAGCCCCAGCATTTT. The full variable domain, its missing parts supplied by reference TRBV5-5 and TRBJ1-5, is DAGVTQSPTHLIKTRGQQVTLRCSPISGHKSVSWYQQVLGQGPQFIFQYYEKEERGRGNFPDRFSARQFPNYSSELNVNALLLGDSALYLCASSTEGNQPQHFGDGTRLSIL.

On this clonotype itself: This sequence is one base from a far larger clone and is likely a read error. This rearrangement joins TRBV18 to TRBJ2-1, with TRBD2 matching over 9 bases. From germline, CDR1 is KGHSH and CDR2 LQKENI. This CDR3 comprises 14 residues. Trimming took 6 bases from V and 10 from J; bases not matched to a gene: 10. The CDR3 DNA is TGTGCCAGCTCGCCCGCTAGCGGGGCCTACGAGCAGTTCTTC. It encodes CASSPASGAYEQFF.

This clonotype was counted many times. The rearrangement links TRBV20-1 to TRBJ2-1, with TRBD2 identical over 11 bases. The J segment lost 2 bases and the V segment lost 1 base, leaving 25 bases of the junction unmatched. The CDR3 loop spans 23 amino acids. Germline V CDR1 and CDR2: DFQATT, SNEGSKA (reference sequence). The CDR3 region is CSARGQSFVVGVAGGITYNEQFF. CDR3 sequence (DNA): TGCAGTGCTAGAGGCCAATCGTTTGTTGTAGGGGTAGCGGGAGGGATAACCTACAATGAGCAGTTCTTC.

The sample holds many counts of this clonotype. The chain carries TRBV12-3 or TRBV12-4 and TRBJ2-7; unclear D gene. Trimming pared 1 base from V and 5 bases from J, leaving 6 bases between. The CDR3 has 12 amino acids. In nucleotides, the CDR3 is TGTGCCAGCAGTTTAGTTGGCAACGAGCAGTACTTC. Its translation: CASSLVGNEQYF.

This clonotype was observed many times. This chain joins TRBV12-3 or TRBV12-4 and TRBJ1-2, with TRBD1 matching over 7 bases. V trimming: 1 base; J trimming: 4 bases; junction bases outside the gene matches: 3. The CDR3 loop spans 14 amino acids. The CDR3 DNA is TGTGCCAGCAGTTTAGGAGGGACAGTCTATGGCTACACCTTC. This sequence encodes CASSLGGTVYGYTF.